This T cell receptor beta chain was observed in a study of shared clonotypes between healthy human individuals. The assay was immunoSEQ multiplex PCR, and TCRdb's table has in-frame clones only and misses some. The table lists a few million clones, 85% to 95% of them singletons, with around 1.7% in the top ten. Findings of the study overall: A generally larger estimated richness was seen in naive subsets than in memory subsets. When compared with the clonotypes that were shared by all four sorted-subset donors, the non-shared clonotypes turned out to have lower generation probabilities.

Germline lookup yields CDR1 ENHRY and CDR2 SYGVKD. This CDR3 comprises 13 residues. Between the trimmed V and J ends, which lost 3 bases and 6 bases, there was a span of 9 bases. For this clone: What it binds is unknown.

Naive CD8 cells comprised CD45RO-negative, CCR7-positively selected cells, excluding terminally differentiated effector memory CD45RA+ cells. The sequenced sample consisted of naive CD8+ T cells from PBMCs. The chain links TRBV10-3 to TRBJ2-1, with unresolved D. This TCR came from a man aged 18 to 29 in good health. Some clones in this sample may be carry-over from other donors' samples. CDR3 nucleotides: TGTGCCATCAGTGAAACCGTCCCCAATGAGCAGTTCTTC. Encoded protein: CAISETVPNEQFF.